The following is a T cell receptor (beta chain) sequence with its context. The protocol was immunoSEQ multiplex PCR, while the TCRdb copy is restricted to in-frame clones and leaves out a portion. This sample has roughly 100,000 clones; over 75% occur once, and the top ten carry around 3.9%. These data belong to a study of blood T cell repertoires in COVID-19. The CDR3 is 16 residues long. Unmatched junction bases numbered 13, after V lost 5 bases and J lost 8 bases. Germline CDR1 and CDR2: MDHEN and SYDVKM. The chain uses TRBV28 and TRBJ1-4, with 8 bases matching TRBD1. This receptor was obtained from a man aged 50-59 years with acute or convalescent COVID-19. Source material: peripheral blood. CDR3 in amino acids: CASSRPGGLSLEKLFF. DNA of the CDR3: TGTGCCAGCAGTCGGCCAGGGGGCCTGAGTTTGGAAAAACTGTTTTTT.